The table lists the clone carrying this T cell receptor (beta chain) with a few counts. The antigen is not known. This sample is part of a study of T cell repertoires in cytomegalovirus infection. On the study more broadly: Through public TCR beta signatures, both CMV infection and matching HLA type were indicated. Notes on the study in general: Using cumulative public TCR beta family frequency, the authors identified those who carried CMV together with the relevant HLA. Dominating the ex vivo response were HLA-C-restricted CMV-specific TCR beta clonotypes.

TCRdb re-called the reads with MiXCR, one entry per CDR3 protein. The sample records about 600,000 distinct CDR3 sequences, 20% to 25% being singletons. CDR1 is DFQATT, CDR2 SNEGSKA, per germline (reference sequence). The V gene lost 6 bases and the J gene lost 3 bases, with 8 bases spanning the gap. This CDR3 comprises 12 residues. This chain uses TRBV20-1 with TRBJ1-4; D unclear. This TCR was sampled from a human donor in good health (CMV status not recorded). Some clones in this sample may be carry-over from other donors' samples. The sequencing sample was made of CD8+ T cells from PBMCs. CDR3 DNA: TGCAGTGCAGGTTGGGCTAATGAAAAACTGTTTTTT. As protein: CSAGWANEKLFF.